Detailed here is one T cell receptor beta chain. The data were obtained in a study of blood T cell repertoires in COVID-19. Produced via immunoSEQ multiplex PCR; TCRdb's table is partial and in-frame only. The sample gives 50,000 to 60,000 clones, more than 85% of which show up once; 7.4% is in the top ten. The ends lost 1 base at V and 8 bases at J; junction bases unmatched: 8. Per the germline V gene, CDR1 is SEHNR and CDR2 is FQNEAQ (reference sequence). This CDR3 is 15 amino acids long. This chain uses TRBV7-9 with TRBJ1-2, with TRBD1 matching 9 bases. The sample comprised peripheral blood. This clonotype was sampled from a human donor with active COVID-19. The donor label of this sample is uncertain. CDR3 DNA sequence: TGTGCCAGCAGCTTAGGCTATGGGACAGGGAAGGGCTACACCTTC. This encodes CASSLGYGTGKGYTF.